The TCR beta chain described here comes from a study of blood T cell repertoires in COVID-19. Here immunoSEQ multiplex PCR was the method, and the copy in TCRdb shows in-frame clones only, minus some. Here the sample spans more than 95,000 clones, roughly 87% being singletons. Specimen: peripheral blood. The source is a woman aged 80 or older in a cohort sampled during active COVID-19.

The CDR3 loop reads CASSPGPSTGNTIYF. CDR3 sequence (DNA): TGTGCCAGCAGTCCAGGGCCTTCTACTGGAAACACCATATATTTT. The genes are TRBV28 and TRBJ1-3, with TRBD1 as a possible D gene (5 bases). Trimming cost V 5 bases and J 2 bases, with 13 bases left between them. The CDR3 runs 15 residues. Germline assignment: CDR1 MDHEN and CDR2 SYDVKM.